The source of this TCR beta chain is a study of Graves' ophthalmopathy and Graves' hyperthyroidism. For repertoire sequencing, the TCR beta CDR3 regions were amplified from RNA transcripts. An opening RT-PCR round employed HTBI primers and preceded a second-round multiplex PCR. TCRdb fed the multiplex PCR reads into MiXCR, producing one record per CDR3 protein. This table has about 620,000 distinct CDR3 sequences, 22% appearing once. Over 18 months of follow-up, stable hyperthyroidism required that no ophthalmopathy appear. Hyperthyroidism patients were newly diagnosed, under 2 months' duration, aged 18 to 65. There are a few counts of this clonotype. What it recognizes is unknown. The study, taken as a whole, reports: The 13-signature model separated ophthalmopathy from stable hyperthyroidism at roughly 88% sensitivity and about 80% specificity.

Looked up from germline, CDR1 is SGHAT and CDR2 is FQNNGV. The CDR3 runs 17 residues. Unmatched junction bases numbered 17, after V lost 5 bases and J lost 6 bases. Sequencing used peripheral blood. The rearrangement uses TRBV11-2 and TRBJ2-7, with TRBD2 matching over 9 bases. The receptor was derived from a woman aged 18-29 years with stable Graves' hyperthyroidism. Some clones in this sample may be carry-over from other donors' samples. As DNA, the CDR3 is TGTGCCAGCAGCCCACGCAGGGGTGGGACTAGCCCACCCGAGCAGTACTTC. Protein: CASSPRRGGTSPPEQYF.